This record covers a single T cell receptor beta chain. Original data processing: Using reference gene primer amplification, nucleated cell counts were estimated. The assay was immunoSEQ multiplex PCR, and TCRdb's table has in-frame clones only and misses some. V and J calls and clone size are those listed in that table; D and trimming were worked out from the DNA. The sample has fewer than 400,000 clones; about 83% are singletons. This sample was included in a study of blood T cell repertoires in COVID-19. Study overall: Acute and convalescent COVID-19 samples came from the United States, Italy and Spain. T cells, B-cell-depleted T cells, or PBMCs provided the cDNA or gDNA that served as material.

V trimming: 5 bases; J trimming: 4 bases; junction bases outside the gene matches: 5. Germline CDR1 is MNHNY and CDR2 is SVGAGI (reference sequence). The CDR3 has 13 residues. V and J are TRBV6-6 and TRBJ2-7; 7 bases line up with TRBD2. This sequence originates from a man aged 30 to 45 with active or convalescent COVID-19. The sample taken for sequencing was peripheral blood. CDR3 loop: CASSINSGYEQYF. The CDR3 DNA is TGTGCCAGCAGTATAAATAGCGGGTACGAGCAGTACTTC.